The 20 T cell receptor beta chains below come from one sample, sequenced in a study of Tregs in tolerant kidney transplant recipients. Related graft donors supplied nonmyeloablative bone marrow transplants, and mixed chimerism was transient. TCRdb's table, derived via immunoSEQ multiplex PCR, lists solely in-frame clones and lacks some. The sample has about 90,000 clones; 80% to 95% are singletons. Sequences were derived from CD4+ T cells from blood (PBMCs), sampled 12 months after the transplant. The source is a human patient who received a combined kidney and bone marrow transplant. The T cells may come from the graft donor.

The chain joins TRBV28 to TRBJ1-1; 7 bases are a match to TRBD1. V was pared by 5 bases and J by 0 bases, with 9 bases of the junction left unmatched. Germline assignment: CDR1 MDHEN and CDR2 SYDVKM. The CDR3 runs 16 residues. The CDR3 sequence: CASSQTGKGMNTEAFF. CDR3 DNA: TGTGCCAGCAGTCAGACAGGGAAGGGGATGAACACTGAAGCTTTCTTT.

V gene TRBV7-2 combines with J gene TRBJ2-3; 7 bases are shared with TRBD2. Unmatched junction bases numbered 10, after V lost 5 bases and J lost 2 bases. CDR1 is SGHTA, CDR2 FQGNSA, per germline. The CDR3 runs to 16 residues. The CDR3 nucleotides are TGTGCCAGCAGCGTAACCCGGGGAGGGCCCACAGATACGCAGTATTTT. Translated, it gives CASSVTRGGPTDTQYF.

This clone came up once. The rearrangement links TRBV19 to TRBJ1-2, with TRBD1 matching over 10 bases. In germline, CDR1 is LNHDA, CDR2 SQIVND (reference sequence). This CDR3 contains 15 residues. Unmatched junction bases numbered 2, after V lost 1 base and J lost 3 bases. In nucleotides, the CDR3 is TGTGCCAGTAGTATAGCCGGACAGGGGGACTATGGCTACACCTTC. Translating it yields CASSIAGQGDYGYTF.

This clone appeared once. In DNA form, the CDR3 reads TGTGCCAGCAGCTTAAGGGGGGGACAGGGAAAATCCTACGAGCAGTACTTC. It is translated as CASSLRGGQGKSYEQYF. The V and J genes are TRBV7-3 and TRBJ2-7; 9 bases match TRBD1. The germline V gene encodes CDR1 SGHTA and CDR2 FQGTGA. Germline trimming cut 1 base from V and 1 base from J; bases unmatched to any gene: 8. The CDR3 is 17 amino acids.

The chain joins TRBV19 to TRBJ2-7, with D maybe TRBD1 (6 bases). Germline lookup yields CDR1 LNHDA and CDR2 SQIVND (reference sequence). V was pared by 3 bases and J by 5 bases, with 14 bases between. The CDR3 has 14 amino acids. As DNA, the CDR3 is TGTGCCAGTAGTATGGGAGCAGGGGTCGACGAGCAGTACTTC. Translation gives CASSMGAGVDEQYF.

This chain links TRBV2 with TRBJ2-7; D possibly corresponds to TRBD1 (6 bases). Trimming took off 6 bases at V and 0 bases at J, with 9 bases between the two ends. CDR1 SNHLY and CDR2 FYNNEI come from the germline V gene. There are 13 residues in the CDR3. The CDR3: CASRGQPSYEQYF. CDR3 coding DNA: TGTGCCAGCAGAGGACAGCCCTCCTACGAGCAGTACTTC.

The gene calls are TRBV4-3 and TRBJ2-3; 8 nucleotides align to TRBD1. CDR3 length: 18 amino acids. Trimming cost V 4 bases and J 7 bases; bases outside gene matches: 19. CDR1 LGHNA and CDR2 YSLEER come from the germline V gene. The CDR3 here is CASSPGPVRTGSGYTQYF. CDR3 in DNA: TGCGCCAGCAGCCCGGGTCCAGTTAGGACAGGGAGTGGGTATACGCAGTATTTT.

This clone was recorded only once. This sequence joins TRBV12-5 and TRBJ2-5; D call uncertain. The CDR3 is made up of 15 amino acids. The V gene's germline CDR1 is LGHNT and CDR2 FRNRAP. V shed 1 base and J shed 2 bases, with 11 bases lying between them. CDR3 sequence (DNA): TGTGCTAGTGGTTTGGCCCCCGCAGAACAAGAGACCCAGTACTTC. Translated, it gives CASGLAPAEQETQYF.

The rearrangement uses TRBV7-3 and TRBJ1-1; 9 bases map to TRBD1. The V gene's germline CDR1 is SGHTA and CDR2 FQGTGA. Germline trimming cut 6 bases from V and 1 base from J; bases unmatched to any gene: 3. The CDR3 extends over 14 amino acids. The chain's CDR3 is CASSPGQGNTEAFF. As DNA, the CDR3 is TGTGCCAGCAGTCCGGGACAGGGGAACACTGAAGCTTTCTTT.

The chain has TRBV11-2 and TRBJ1-3; D is possibly TRBD1 (6 bases). This CDR3 is 15 amino acids long. V dropped 5 bases and J dropped 4 bases, with 15 bases sitting between them. CDR1 and CDR2 from the germline V gene are SGHAT and FQNNGV. CDR3 loop: CASSQNGQSGNTIYF. Here the CDR3 DNA reads TGTGCCAGCAGCCAAAACGGACAGAGCGGAAACACCATATATTTT.

The rearrangement links TRBV13 to TRBJ2-1, with D perhaps TRBD2 (8 bases). Germline values: CDR1 PRHDT, CDR2 FYEKMQ (reference sequence). V dropped 10 bases and J dropped 1 base, with 20 bases sitting between them. CDR3 length: 16 residues. CDR3 protein: CANSLGRGQSYNEQFF. The CDR3 bases are TGTGCCAACTCCCTCGGGAGGGGGCAGTCCTACAATGAGCAGTTCTTC.

The chain has TRBV4-2 and TRBJ2-3; the match to TRBD2 covers 7 bases. Germline V gene data show CDR1 as LGHNA and CDR2 as YNFKEQ. The CDR3 is 16 amino acids. The J segment lost 2 bases and the V segment lost 4 bases, leaving 9 bases of the junction unmatched. The CDR3 bases are TGTGCCAGCAGCCGACTGGCAGCGGGACCCACAGATACGCAGTATTTT. Protein: CASSRLAAGPTDTQYF.

The chain combines TRBV5-1 with TRBJ2-3; TRBD1 is a possible D gene (6 bases). Trimming took off 4 bases at V and 0 bases at J, with 18 bases between the two ends. CDR1 and CDR2 from the germline V gene are SGHRS and YFSETQ. The CDR3 runs to 17 residues. CDR3 amino acids: CASSLLLGGTSTDTQYF. The CDR3 nucleotides read TGCGCCAGCAGCCTACTCTTAGGGGGAACTAGCACAGATACGCAGTATTTT. Full variable domain (remainder filled in from reference TRBV5-1 and TRBJ2-3): KAGVTQTPRYLIKTRGQQVTLSCSPISGHRSVSWYQQTPGQGLQFLFEYFSETQRNKGNFPGRFSGRQFSNSRSEMNVSTLELGDSALYLCASSLLLGGTSTDTQYFGPGTRLTVL.

This chain uses TRBV13 with TRBJ2-7; 7 nucleotides match TRBD2. The germline V gene has CDR1 PRHDT and CDR2 FYEKMQ (reference sequence). The junction had 11 bases not matched to a gene; V was cut back by 2 bases and J by 7 bases. The CDR3 loop spans 15 amino acids. The CDR3 loop is CASSLNSGMTGEQYF. The CDR3 nucleotides read TGTGCCAGCAGCTTAAACAGCGGGATGACGGGAGAGCAGTACTTC.

The chain links TRBV10-3 to TRBJ1-5; weak D call: TRBD1 (5 bases). This CDR3 is built from 15 residues. Germline CDR1 and CDR2: ENHRY and SYGVKD. Trimming took 2 bases from V and 1 from J, leaving 9 bases between them. The CDR3 region is CAISETAGSNQPQHF. CDR3 bases: TGTGCCATCAGTGAGACTGCAGGGAGCAATCAGCCCCAGCATTTT.

This clone was found once. The chain combines TRBV28 with TRBJ1-2; no clear D gene. Germline CDR1 reads MDHEN; CDR2 reads SYDVKM. The CDR3 spans 14 residues. The ends were cut back, 2 bases at V and 6 bases at J, with 13 bases in the middle. CDR3 DNA: TGTGCCAGCAGTTTACTCCGGGATGCGAATGGCTACACCTTC. Its protein product is CASSLLRDANGYTF.

The rearrangement links TRBV19 to TRBJ2-1, with 10 bases fitting TRBD2. CDR3 length equals 13 residues. Per the germline V gene, CDR1 is LNHDA and CDR2 is SQIVND (reference sequence). The CDR3 bases are TGTGCAGTGGCTAGCGGGAGTTGGGATGAGCAGTTCTTC. Translation: CAVASGSWDEQFF.

In the case of this clone: The sample holds other DNA sequences that translate to the same CDR3. V and J are TRBV18 and TRBJ2-7, with 11 bases aligning to TRBD1. The CDR3 has 14 amino acids. V lost 6 bases, J lost 3 bases, and 4 bases stayed unmatched. Germline V lookup: CDR1 KGHSH, CDR2 LQKENI. The CDR3 nucleotides are TGTGCCAGCTCCCCCGGGACAGGGGGCTACGAGCAGTACTTC. The encoded protein is CASSPGTGGYEQYF. Full variable domain (remainder filled in from reference TRBV18 and TRBJ2-7): NAGVMQNPRHLVRRRGQEARLRCSPMKGHSHVYWYRQLPEEGLKFMVYLQKENIIDESGMPKERFSAEFPKEGPSILRIQQVVRGDSAAYFCASSPGTGGYEQYFGPGTRLTVT.

The rearrangement uses TRBV7-6 and TRBJ2-1, with 7 bases fitting TRBD2. Germline CDR1 is SGHVS and CDR2 is FNYEAQ. CDR3 length equals 16 residues. The trim removed 1 base at V and 3 bases at J, leaving 6 bases unmatched. The CDR3 DNA sequence: TGTGCCAGCAGCTTAGTTGCGGGAGTGGGCTACAATGAGCAGTTCTTC. It is translated as CASSLVAGVGYNEQFF.

V and J are TRBV19 and TRBJ1-1; 9 positions agree with TRBD1. CDR3 length: 13 amino acids. Germline assignment: CDR1 LNHDA and CDR2 SQIVND (reference sequence). Germline trimming cut 3 bases from V and 10 bases from J; bases unmatched to any gene: 6. The CDR3: CASSIRDRDVAFF. The CDR3 DNA is TGTGCCAGTAGTATCCGGGACAGGGATGTAGCTTTCTTT.